A selection of T cell receptor beta chains follows, all from one sample in a study of cytomegalovirus exposure and HLA in healthy donors. Only in-frame clones appear in the TCRdb table, and some are missing; sequencing was by immunoSEQ multiplex PCR. The repertoire holds 140,000 to 150,000 clones, with 65% to 80% as singletons. What was sequenced was PBMCs. The receptors shown here come from a male donor in good health and CMV-seronegative. CDR3s include the opening cysteine and the closing phenylalanine or tryptophan. Fields, in order: CDR3 DNA, CDR3 protein, D gene, J gene, V gene, clone size. D genes are given only for firm matches. Clone size is shown for a subset of rows, as once, few, many or a class of expanded clone.

TGTGCCAGCAGCCTTCCAGAGCGGGTCCATCAGCAGTACTTC,CASSLPERVHQQYF,NA,TRBJ2-7,TRBV7-2,NA
TGCGCCAGCAGCCAAGATTCGATCGGGGTGCTTGGAAACACCATATATTTT,CASSQDSIGVLGNTIYF,NA,TRBJ1-3,TRBV4-3,NA
TGTGCCAGTAGTATGGGAGCGGGTTCTTGGGGAAACACCATATATTTT,CASSMGAGSWGNTIYF,NA,TRBJ1-3,TRBV19,once
TGTGCCAGCAGTGTACGGGAGAACACCGGGGAGCTGTTTTTT,CASSVRENTGELFF,NA,TRBJ2-2,TRBV6-4,NA
TGTGCCAGCAGATTAGCGGGGGTATCCTACGAGCAGTACTTC,CASRLAGVSYEQYF,TRBD2,TRBJ2-7,TRBV27,NA
TGCGCCAGCAGCCCGGGACAGCTGCGTAGTTCCTACGAGCAGTACTTC,CASSPGQLRSSYEQYF,TRBD1,TRBJ2-7,TRBV4-1,NA
TGTGCCAGCAGTCTAGCGGGACCAAGCTCCTACGAGCAGTACTTC,CASSLAGPSSYEQYF,TRBD2,TRBJ2-7,TRBV27,NA
TGTTCCAGCAGCCAGGGACTGTCTCGTGTCATGGAGACCCAGTACTTC,CSSSQGLSRVMETQYF,NA,TRBJ2-5,TRBV7-9,NA
TGTGCCAGCAGTTACTCACGGGCGGGTTACGAGCAGTACTTC,CASSYSRAGYEQYF,NA,TRBJ2-7,TRBV6-5,NA
TGTGCCATCAGTGATGAGGGGGACAGCAATCAGCCCCAGCATTTT,CAISDEGDSNQPQHF,NA,TRBJ1-5,TRBV10-3,NA
TGTGCCAGCAGTAACACAGGGGGCGCGGACTATGGCTACACCTTC,CASSNTGGADYGYTF,TRBD1,TRBJ1-2,TRBV6-5,NA
TGCGCCAGCAGAACAGGGCCAGATACGCAGTATTTT,CASRTGPDTQYF,NA,TRBJ2-3,TRBV5-1,NA
TGTGCCAGCAGTGAAGCGGGAGGGACTTCCTACGAGCAGTACTTC,CASSEAGGTSYEQYF,TRBD2,TRBJ2-7,TRBV6-1,NA
TGTGCCAGCAGCTCAGCCGGGACAGGGGAGGACTATGGCTACACCTTC,CASSSAGTGEDYGYTF,TRBD1,TRBJ1-2,TRBV7-9,few
TGTGCCAGCAGCGTAGCTACCACAAGCGTAGGTGGCTACACCTTC,CASSVATTSVGGYTF,NA,TRBJ1-2,TRBV9,NA
TGTGCCAGTAGTATGCGGGACGTAAGAAATTCACCCCTCCACTTT,CASSMRDVRNSPLHF,NA,TRBJ1-6,TRBV19,NA
TGCAGCGTCCAAGTCGGCGGGGACGCCCAGGAGACCCAGTACTTC,CSVQVGGDAQETQYF,NA,TRBJ2-5,TRBV29-1,NA
TGTGCTAGTGGTTTGAGGATAGGGGGCTCTGGGGCCAACGTCCTGACTTTC,CASGLRIGGSGANVLTF,NA,TRBJ2-6,TRBV12-5,NA
TGTGCCAGCAGCCGAGACAGGTTGAGCAATCAGCCCCAGCATTTT,CASSRDRLSNQPQHF,NA,TRBJ1-5,TRBV4-2,NA
TGTGCCAGTAGTCTAGCGGGGGGGACCGGGGAGCTGTTTTTT,CASSLAGGTGELFF,TRBD2,TRBJ2-2,TRBV19,NA
TGTGCCAGTAGTATTAAGGCGGAGCAAGAGACCCAGTACTTC,CASSIKAEQETQYF,NA,TRBJ2-5,TRBV19,NA
TGTGCCTGGACCAGACAGGGGGCGTATGGCTACACCTTC,CAWTRQGAYGYTF,TRBD1,TRBJ1-2,TRBV30,few
TGTGCCAGCAGCTTAGGCCCAGCGTATAGCAATCAGCCCCAGCATTTT,CASSLGPAYSNQPQHF,NA,TRBJ1-5,TRBV13,medium-sized
TGTGCCAGCAGGAGACAGGGGAGTGGCTACACCTTC,CASRRQGSGYTF,TRBD1,TRBJ1-2,TRBV9,NA
TGTGCCAGTAGTAGCAGGGAATACGGCTACACCTTC,CASSSREYGYTF,NA,TRBJ1-2,TRBV19,once
TGTGCCAGCGAAGCCGACCTCGGACAGGGATCTGGAAACACCATATATTTT,CASEADLGQGSGNTIYF,TRBD1,TRBJ1-3,TRBV28,once
TGCGCCAGCAGCGCGGGACTAGCGATTCCGGCCAAAAACATTCAGTACTTC,CASSAGLAIPAKNIQYF,TRBD2,TRBJ2-4,TRBV5-1,NA
TGCGCCAGCAGCCAAGAGGTCGGACAGGGGCCCGAAAAACTGTTTTTT,CASSQEVGQGPEKLFF,TRBD1,TRBJ1-4,TRBV4-3,NA
TGTGCCAGCAGTTACGACAAATATAATTCACCCCTCCACTTT,CASSYDKYNSPLHF,NA,TRBJ1-6,TRBV6-5,NA
TGTGCCAGCAGAAAAGCAGGGGGGTTTTCCGGGGAGCTGTTTTTT,CASRKAGGFSGELFF,NA,TRBJ2-2,TRBV11-1,NA
TGTGCCATCAGTGATATGCGGGCAGCTAACTATGGCTACACCTTC,CAISDMRAANYGYTF,NA,TRBJ1-2,TRBV10-3,NA
TGTGCCAGCTCAGGCCCCCCAAAGGGACAGGGACAAGCTTTCTTT,CASSGPPKGQGQAFF,TRBD1,TRBJ1-1,TRBV18,NA
TGTGCCTGGAATTCGGGACTGTACTACGAGCAGTACTTC,CAWNSGLYYEQYF,NA,TRBJ2-7,TRBV30,NA
TGTGCCAGCAGTGAAAAGACAGGGAATACTCACTACACCGGGGAGCTGTTTTTT,CASSEKTGNTHYTGELFF,TRBD1,TRBJ2-2,TRBV6-1,few
TGTGCCAGCAGCTTAAGGGGGAGTGAAGCTTTCTTT,CASSLRGSEAFF,NA,TRBJ1-1,TRBV7-9,NA
TGTGCCAGCAGCCCCCCTAGCGGGATACGAACTGAGCAGTTCTTC,CASSPPSGIRTEQFF,TRBD2,TRBJ2-1,TRBV11-2,NA
TGTGCCAGCAGCTTGGCCATAGGACTATCGGATACGCAGTATTTT,CASSLAIGLSDTQYF,NA,TRBJ2-3,TRBV5-6,few
TGTGCCATCAGTGAGCGGGAGGGGAGGAATGAGCAGTTCTTC,CAISEREGRNEQFF,TRBD2,TRBJ2-1,TRBV10-3,NA
TGTGCCAGCAGCTTAGAGGTTGCGGACTCCTACGAGCAGTACTTC,CASSLEVADSYEQYF,NA,TRBJ2-7,TRBV7-8,few
TGTGCCAGCACCCTTCTAGCGGGTGGCACCGGGGAGCTGTTTTTT,CASTLLAGGTGELFF,TRBD2,TRBJ2-2,TRBV6-6,NA
TGTGCCAGCAGCGTAGGGGCAGGGGACAACTACGAGCAGTACTTC,CASSVGAGDNYEQYF,NA,TRBJ2-7,TRBV9,NA
TGTGCCAGCAGCTTGGTAGGCGGACAAATCAATCAGCCCCAGCATTTT,CASSLVGGQINQPQHF,NA,TRBJ1-5,TRBV5-6,NA
TGTGCCAGCTCACCTCAGGGACAGGGAAATTACGAGCAGTACTTC,CASSPQGQGNYEQYF,TRBD1,TRBJ2-7,TRBV18,many
TGCGCCAGCAGCTTGAACGCCCAGGGGGCTCGGGAGACCCAGTACTTC,CASSLNAQGARETQYF,TRBD1,TRBJ2-5,TRBV5-1,few
TGTGCCAGCAGCCTCGACTACACCTTCTACGAGCAGTACTTC,CASSLDYTFYEQYF,NA,TRBJ2-7,TRBV27,NA
TGTGCCAGCAGCCGGACTAGCGGGGCGCCAGATACGCAGTATTTT,CASSRTSGAPDTQYF,TRBD2,TRBJ2-3,TRBV7-2,NA